These 2 T cell receptor beta chains share one sample of origin, sequenced in a study of vaccination and CD4 T cells after COVID-19. The time point was: late sampling 161 to 241 days after vaccination in a few convalescent patients. Treatment noted: approximately nine-day PBMC culture with coronavirus spike peptide pools or control peptides (ViraFEST assay). With the Oncomine TCR Beta short-read assay, DNA from cultured CD4+ T cells was sequenced. TCRdb passed the PCR reads through MiXCR, listing each CDR3 protein once. Of about 23,000 distinct CDR3 sequences listed, less than 35% are singletons. Their specific antigens are unknown. Sequencing was performed on CD4+ T cells from blood, cultured in vitro, taken about 7 months after SARS-CoV-2 vaccination. Receptor source: a human donor who had recovered from COVID-19.

This clonotype was seen only a few times. The chain has TRBV7-8 and TRBJ2-1; D could derive from TRBD1 or TRBD2 (5 bases each). The germline CDR1 and CDR2 sequences are SGHVS and FQNEAQ. This CDR3 region has 13 residues. Trimming left V 5 bases short and J 8 bases short, with 13 bases between. CDR3 residues: CASSPGTIYEQFF. As DNA, the CDR3 is TGTGCCAGCAGCCCCGGGACCATCTATGAGCAGTTCTTC.

The chain recombines TRBV27 with TRBJ2-5, with D possibly called TRBD1 or TRBD2 (5 bases each). The CDR3 sequence is 15 residues long. Germline V gene lookup returns CDR1 MNHEY and CDR2 SMNVEV (reference sequence). The V gene lost 4 bases and the J gene lost 4 bases, with 16 bases spanning the gap. CDR3 amino acids: CASSSRGSLPETQYF. Here the CDR3 DNA reads TGTGCCAGCAGTTCCCGGGGCAGTTTGCCAGAGACCCAGTACTTC.